This TCR beta chain was sequenced during a study of cytomegalovirus exposure and HLA in healthy donors (dated 2017 in TCRdb). Looking at the study overall: An earlier analysis of a few hundred of the donors reported 276 Gb of sequence data and roughly 120 million unique TCR beta sequences obtained from approximately 180 million T cells. All discovery cohort repertoires had been generated on a single sequencing platform. Typing coverage varied by locus: roughly 629-630 donors for A, B, C, DRB1 and DQB1; around 560 for DQA1; more than 600 for DPA1; some 470 for DPB1. In a later genetic analysis, genome-wide SNP genotypes for about three fifths of the roughly 670 donors were used, and that subset was treated as a discovery cohort. In the later analysis, no new phenotypic data were used to find candidate immune exposures; instead, reliance was placed on TCR beta sequences and their occurrence across donors. Along with the roughly 700-subject first cohort, a separate validation cohort of 120 different subjects was used. The study was designed to test whether signatures of past pathogen exposure could be identified by cataloging public T cell receptors. Among a few hundred genotyped donors of the cohort, an average of approximately 240,000 unique TCR beta nucleotide sequences were sequenced per donor, 15% to 20% of them non-productive. To decide whether each TCR beta V gene segment behaved as functional or pseudogenic, an earlier analysis of some 600 of the donors relied on high-throughput TCR beta sequencing. Of the roughly 400 genotyped donors, roughly 80% were placed in the genetic ancestry cluster associated with self-reported Caucasian donors. High-throughput TCR immunosequencing, statistical association of individual TCRs with disease status, and machine learning were combined to predict cytomegalovirus infection status. Both class I and class II loci were covered by HLA typing, at four-digit resolution. Donor age, sex, ethnicity and CMV serostatus were collected together with the repertoire data. A later analysis re-examined previously published TCR beta repertoires from 600 to 700 donors and added high-resolution HLA genotyping to investigate patterns of TCR occurrence. Because of strong linkage in the cohort, a few DR-DQ haplotypes were treated as single units for association and clustering. The study profiled the T cell repertoires of about 720 subjects by immunosequencing and related them to cytomegalovirus serostatus. About 300 gigabases of sequencing data and roughly 80 million unique TCR sequences made up an early release that covered 500 to 650 HLA-typed donors.

Points on this clone: This receptor's antigen is unknown.

The cohort consisted of 600 or so healthy bone marrow donors. At the time of sampling, all cohort members were nominally healthy, though unrecorded immune exposures were likely present. The donor was CMV seropositive and was included in the group of 290 or so seropositive cohort members. A peripheral blood sample was collected from each donor, and TCR beta sequencing was performed on peripheral blood mononuclear cells. Genomic DNA extraction from the blood cell samples was performed with the Qiagen DNeasy Blood Extraction Kit. Clipping removes 7 bases from V and 1 base from J, with 5 as the unmatched junction base count. CDR1 and CDR2 (LNHDA, SQIVND) derive from the germline V gene (reference sequence). From the cysteine up to the phenylalanine, the CDR3 has a length of 15 residues. The retained sequence is limited to the CDR3, 45 bases, with the frame set at the first base. Receptors were amplified or captured by the immunoSEQ multiplex PCR assay. For the multiplex PCR, a mixture combining 60 forward primers for TCR Vbeta segments and 13 reverse primers for TCR Jbeta segments was used. A multiplex PCR assay on genomic DNA amplified the CDR3 region of rearranged TCR beta genes. On the Illumina HiSeq System, the amplified TCR beta libraries were sequenced as 87-base-pair reads. Under the source paper's analysis protocol: In a later analysis, around 80 million unique TCR beta chains were counted across the roughly 670 repertoires, and roughly 11 million of these chains were shared by at least two donors. Raw reads were error-corrected and collapsed into unique sequences with a nearest-neighbor algorithm that merged closely related sequences to remove PCR and sequencing errors. Alignment of CDR3 sequences to IMGT reference sequences was used to assign V, D and J gene segments. For a sequence to be retained, at least a six-nucleotide match to both a V gene segment and a J gene segment was required. A rearrangement counted as productive if the CDR3 had no stop codons and remained in frame with V and J, and every other rearrangement counted as non-productive. CDR3 was defined according to IMGT convention as the region running from the second conserved V-encoded cysteine to the conserved J-encoded phenylalanine. The earlier analysis of about 640 of the donors excluded any sequence lacking an unambiguous match to a single V gene segment. An earlier analysis of fewer than 650 of the donors classified V segments as functional when productive rearrangements were above 56.7% and as segregating when the standard deviation between donors was above 5%. A statistical classification framework was developed to diagnose cytomegalovirus status using the catalog of TCR beta chain sequences. V and J gene assignment, in a later analysis, came from comparing TCR nucleotide sequences with IMGT/GENE-DB human TR gene sequences. Using the TCRdist pipeline, a later analysis assigned CDR3 sequences along with most-parsimonious VDJ recombination scenarios. A later analysis defined each TCR beta chain by its CDR3 amino acid sequence plus V-gene family, and excluded reads lacking a unique V-gene family. In a later analysis, approximately 590 highly shared, low-generation-probability nucleotide sequences were removed to address suspected cross-contamination and a sequencing artifact. A later analysis calculated a clonal expansion index for each public chain from normalized within-repertoire ranks of inferred template counts. A later analysis computed generation probabilities with a VDJ recombination model fitted to out-of-frame rearrangements, and checked the results against IGoR. In a later analysis, hypergeometric tests were used to score TCR-TCR, TCR-HLA and TCR-CMV co-occurrence, with a repertoire-size bias correction applied to TCR pairs. In a later analysis, false discovery rates were estimated by permuting HLA or CMV assignments 20 times. In a later analysis, co-occurring TCRs were grouped using DBSCAN, and TCRdist sequence similarity was added for clustering within HLA-allele-positive subsets. For co-occurrence clustering, repertoires with fewer than 30,000 or more than 120,000 public chains were excluded, along with four to six repertoires with anomalous nucleotide sharing. TCRdb holds this immuneACCESS table with in-frame rearrangements only. Some clones are missing; in checked studies, unresolved V genes explain under half, and the rest has no known cause. V, J and clone size are taken as reported in that table, and D and trimming were inferred from the DNA itself. The sample's own table lists roughly 100,000 clones. Of the sample, 15% is held by the ten largest clones.

Overall results and qualifications from the work: Across donors, most TCR sequences were observed very rarely, whereas some public TCRs were present in many individuals. A cluster of highly shared sequence variants was judged likely to represent a technical artifact of the sequencing pipeline. The authors suggested that the approach could potentially be extended to other disease states and immunological phenotypes. Linkage disequilibrium might explain the correlated functional status among segregating V segments, but an unknown experimental factor could not be excluded. An earlier analysis of approximately 540 of the donors showed that most TCR beta V segments appeared in productive rearrangements either about 87% or about 30% of the time, which broadly matched IMGT annotations. Compared with the roughly 670-donor mean, donors in an Asian-associated ancestry cluster had fewer N-insertions in productive TCRs, according to a later genetic analysis. In a later analysis, HLA-associated TCR beta chains showed more clonal expansion and lower generation probabilities than non-associated chains that were equally common. Assigning TCR associations to individual alleles was difficult when HLA alleles, especially DR and DQ, strongly co-occurred. The study listed 150 to 200 TCR beta chains as associated with cytomegalovirus. The 87-base-pair reads could not distinguish some IMGT-functional V segments, including TRBV6-2 and TRBV6-3, so those segments were excluded. Because counts were too low, under 20 rarely observed V segments, including chromosome 9 orphons, were left out of the earlier analysis of 500 to 750 of the donors. In a later analysis, TCR association rates were found to vary across HLA loci, with the most associated TCRs seen for DRB1 alleles and the fewest for HLA-C alleles. For the cohort, immune exposure information was limited to CMV serostatus. In both the original and validation cohorts, the classifier was reported to diagnose cytomegalovirus status with high specificity and sensitivity. Because HLA typing was unavailable for some donors at each locus, only the typed subset was used in association tests. Several of the top co-occurrence clusters appeared to be linked to parvovirus B19, influenza, CMV and Epstein-Barr virus, according to a later analysis. V-gene and J-gene trimming of TCR beta chains was associated with a missense DCLRE1C variant in a later genetic analysis, and the association was replicated in an independent cohort. In a later analysis, most CMV-associated TCR beta chains were found to appear HLA-restricted, with HLA associations seemingly driven largely by CMV exposure. The presence/absence analyses assumed that sequencing depth was roughly uniform across donors, and that assumption may not be true. A further reported finding was that TCR beta sequences accurately predicted the HLA-A and HLA-B alleles for most subjects in the first cohort. A few of the identified cytomegalovirus-associated TCR beta chains were confirmed in vitro to be specific for cytomegalovirus antigens. This cohort had only TCR beta chains sequenced, and the lack of alpha or paired-chain data limited which features could be detected. Specific HLA alleles were associated with 15,000 to 20,000 TCR beta sequences at a false discovery rate of 0.05 in a later analysis.

This receptor chain uses TRBV19 and TRBJ2-1, with 9 middle bases fitting TRBD1. This receptor was identified in a man aged 45-65 years in good health and CMV-seropositive. Sequencing was performed on PBMCs. The CDR3 sequence is CASTTGTGSYNEQFF. The base sequence is TGTGCCAGTACTACCGGGACAGGGTCCTACAATGAGCAGTTCTTC.